The sequence of this TCR beta chain was determined in a study of T-cell reconstitution after alpha-beta-depleted transplantation in children. The TCRbeta library was prepared with unique molecular identifiers. TCRdb re-called the PCR reads with MiXCR, one entry per CDR3 protein. Of 750,000 to 950,000 distinct CDR3 sequences listed, under 20% are singletons. This clonotype was detected ten times or more. The antigen is undetermined. Study results and caveats: Alpha-beta T cells present about two months after transplant were reported to originate from several hundred expanded graft clones. T-cell numbers and diversity one year post-transplant derived largely from freshly generated T cells. Surviving recipient T cells and intrathymic progenitors accounted for some patients' high TCRbeta diversity at day 60.

This CDR3 has 14 amino acids. CDR1 and CDR2 (germline): SQVTM, ANQGSEA. V shed 4 bases and J 3 bases; nucleotides not matched to a gene: 8. The TCR sequence derives from a male patient aged 5 to 17 who had a stem cell transplant for acute lymphoblastic leukemia, so the T cells may come from the graft donor. The sequencing used PBMCs, mostly from graft donor cells, collected 360 days after TCRalphabeta/CD19-depleted stem cell transplant. The chain couples TRBV29-1 to TRBJ1-1; 7 bases agree with TRBD1. Here the CDR3 reads CSVGMWQGDTEAFF. CDR3 coding DNA: TGCAGCGTTGGTATGTGGCAGGGGGACACTGAAGCTTTCTTT.